The T cell receptor (beta chain) described here comes from a study of spatial heterogeneity in lung cancer. Study as a whole: The study consistently detected more beta-chain than alpha-chain sequences.

Carried by each TCR cDNA molecule was a unique molecular identifier. TCRdb processed the 5' RACE reads anew with MiXCR; each CDR3 protein has one entry. The table includes around 25,000 distinct CDR3 sequences, around 13% detected once. This clonotype came up many times. This CDR3 contains 14 residues. Trimming took 7 bases from V and 2 from J; bases not matched to a gene: 7. Looked up from germline, CDR1 is LNHDA and CDR2 is SQIVND (reference sequence). Sample time point: sample taken at primary tumor resection. Whole RNA obtained from tumor, nontumor lung or frozen PBMC underwent sequencing without sorting. Untreated early-stage non-small cell lung cancer patients, approximately 76 in total, were the donors.

The chain joins TRBV19 to TRBJ1-2; 7 bases agree with TRBD1. This clonotype was sampled from a female donor with early-stage non-small cell lung cancer. The sequencing here drew on PBMCs, taken at surgery. CDR3 sequence: CASTHSGQNYGYTF. The CDR3 bases are TGTGCCAGTACCCACTCGGGACAGAACTATGGCTACACCTTC.